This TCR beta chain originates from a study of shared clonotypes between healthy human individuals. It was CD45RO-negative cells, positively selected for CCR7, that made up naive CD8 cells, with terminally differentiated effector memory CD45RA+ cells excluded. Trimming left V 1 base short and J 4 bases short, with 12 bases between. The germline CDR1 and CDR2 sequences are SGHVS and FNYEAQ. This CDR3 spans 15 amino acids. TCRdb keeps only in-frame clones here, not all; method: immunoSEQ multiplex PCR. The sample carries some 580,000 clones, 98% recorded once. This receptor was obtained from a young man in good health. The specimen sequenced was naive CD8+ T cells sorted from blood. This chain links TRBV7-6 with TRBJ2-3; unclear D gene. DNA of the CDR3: TGTGCCAGCAGCTTAGAGCTCAGGCCAGCAGATACGCAGTATTTT. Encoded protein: CASSLELRPADTQYF.